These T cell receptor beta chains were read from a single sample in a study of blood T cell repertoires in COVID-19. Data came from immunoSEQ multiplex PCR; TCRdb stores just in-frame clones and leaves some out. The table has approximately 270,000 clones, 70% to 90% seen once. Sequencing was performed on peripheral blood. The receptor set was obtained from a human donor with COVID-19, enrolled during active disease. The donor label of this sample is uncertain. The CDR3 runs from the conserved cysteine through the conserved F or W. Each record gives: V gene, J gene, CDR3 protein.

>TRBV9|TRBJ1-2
CASSETGRGQVYGYTF
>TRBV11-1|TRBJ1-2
CASRKDSDYGYTF
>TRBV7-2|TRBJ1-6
CASRLGQSSYNSPLHF
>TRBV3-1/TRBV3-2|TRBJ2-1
CASSPGAGGSNEQFF
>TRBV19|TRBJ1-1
CASRRGGRTFF
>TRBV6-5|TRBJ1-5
CASRRGENQPQHF
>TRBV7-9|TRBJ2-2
CASSLGPAGEGTGELFF
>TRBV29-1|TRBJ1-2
CSAGARVGYTF
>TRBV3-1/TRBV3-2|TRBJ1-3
CASSQGGGLHTIYF
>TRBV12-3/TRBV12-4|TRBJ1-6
CASSGDRGSPLHF
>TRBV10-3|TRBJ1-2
CAISDGGQLNYGYTF
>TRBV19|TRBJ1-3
CASSLLDRSSGNTIYF
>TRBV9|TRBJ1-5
CASSVWDSEGQPQHF
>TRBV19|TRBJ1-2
CASSIRDSYGYTF
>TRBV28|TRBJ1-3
CASADRQISGNTIYF
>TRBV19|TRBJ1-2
CASSLGYGYTF
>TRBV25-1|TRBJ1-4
CASSLGDWLFF
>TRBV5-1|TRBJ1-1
CASSLDRAAGDTEAFF
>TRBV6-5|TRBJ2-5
CASSSPRRGETQYF
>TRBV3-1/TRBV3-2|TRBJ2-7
CASSQMLAGEQYF
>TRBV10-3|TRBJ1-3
CAIAAQGAGNTIYF
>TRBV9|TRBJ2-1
CASSGWDNPNEQFF
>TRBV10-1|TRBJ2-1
CASSPTSGATYNEQFF
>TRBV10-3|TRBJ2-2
CAISPASGANTGELFF
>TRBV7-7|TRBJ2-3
CASSLNAGGVDTQYF
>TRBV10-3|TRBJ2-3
CAIRAGTSTDTQYF
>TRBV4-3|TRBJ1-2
CASSPAGHYGYTF
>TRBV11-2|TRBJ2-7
CASSFSGKVSYEQYF
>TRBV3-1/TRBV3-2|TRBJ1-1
CASSLSGGLRGTEAFF
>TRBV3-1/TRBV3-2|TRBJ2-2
CASSQVAGPNTGELFF
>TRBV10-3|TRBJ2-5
CATKDYRGGGETQYF
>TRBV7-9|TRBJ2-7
CASSPQGGQNEQYF
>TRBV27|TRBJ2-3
CASSYGRGTQYF
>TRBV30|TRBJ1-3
CAWSWQAGNTIYF
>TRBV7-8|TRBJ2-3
CASSLVTGQPTDTQYF
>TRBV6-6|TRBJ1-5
CASRQGTSNQPQHF
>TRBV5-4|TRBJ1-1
CASILDRGQTEAFF
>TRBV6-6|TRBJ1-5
CASSLAEAQPQHF
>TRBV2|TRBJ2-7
CASRDSRQGGREQYF
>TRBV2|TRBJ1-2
CATRQGVRSDYGYTF
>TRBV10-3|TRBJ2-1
CAITPGLAGSNEQFF
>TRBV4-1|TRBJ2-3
CASSQDTMKRENGTDTQYF
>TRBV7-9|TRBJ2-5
CASSPTGVQETQYF
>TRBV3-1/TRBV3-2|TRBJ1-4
CASSQELGAGNEKLFF
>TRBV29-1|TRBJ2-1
CSVGLAVLVGQFF
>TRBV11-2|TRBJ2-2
CASSLAGTGELFF
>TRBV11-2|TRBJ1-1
CASSLVRGETEAFF